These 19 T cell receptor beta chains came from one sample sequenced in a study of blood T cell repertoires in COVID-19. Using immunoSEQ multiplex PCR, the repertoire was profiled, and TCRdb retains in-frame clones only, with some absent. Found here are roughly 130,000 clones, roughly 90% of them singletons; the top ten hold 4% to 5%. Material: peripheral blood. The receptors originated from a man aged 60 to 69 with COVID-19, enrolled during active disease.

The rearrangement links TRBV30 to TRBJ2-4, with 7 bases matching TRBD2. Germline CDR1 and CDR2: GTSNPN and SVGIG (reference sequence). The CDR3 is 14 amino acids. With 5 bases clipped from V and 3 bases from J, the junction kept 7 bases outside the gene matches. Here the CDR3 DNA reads TGTGCCTGGGGGGAGGGATTGAACAAAAACATTCAGTACTTC. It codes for CAWGEGLNKNIQYF.

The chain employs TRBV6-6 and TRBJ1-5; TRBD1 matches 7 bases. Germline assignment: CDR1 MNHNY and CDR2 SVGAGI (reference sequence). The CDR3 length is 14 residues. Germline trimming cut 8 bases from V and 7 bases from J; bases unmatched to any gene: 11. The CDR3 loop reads CASLLQGLGQPQHF. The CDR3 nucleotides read TGTGCCAGCCTCCTACAGGGGTTAGGGCAGCCCCAGCATTTT.

CDR3 region: CASSSPGSPNEKLFF. The CDR3 DNA reads TGTGCCAGCAGCTCACCCGGGTCCCCTAATGAAAAACTGTTTTTT. J is TRBJ1-4 and V is TRBV7-6; D gene uncertain. The CDR3 totals 15 residues. The ends were cut back, 4 bases at V and 3 bases at J, with 12 bases in the middle. The V gene's germline CDR1 is SGHVS and CDR2 FNYEAQ.

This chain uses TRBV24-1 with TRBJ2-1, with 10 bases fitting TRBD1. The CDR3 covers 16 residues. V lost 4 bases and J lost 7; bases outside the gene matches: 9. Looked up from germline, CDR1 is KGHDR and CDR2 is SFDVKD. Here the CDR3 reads CATSDSGTGVRNEQFF. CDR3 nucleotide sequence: TGTGCCACCAGTGACTCCGGGACAGGGGTGAGGAATGAGCAGTTCTTC.

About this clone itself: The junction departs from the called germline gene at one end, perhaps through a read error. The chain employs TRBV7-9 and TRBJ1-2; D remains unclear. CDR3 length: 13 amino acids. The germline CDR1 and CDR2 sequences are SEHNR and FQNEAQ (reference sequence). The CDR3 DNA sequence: TGTGCCAGCAGCTTAGCCGGACTGGATGGCTGCACCTTC. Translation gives CASSLAGLDGCTF.

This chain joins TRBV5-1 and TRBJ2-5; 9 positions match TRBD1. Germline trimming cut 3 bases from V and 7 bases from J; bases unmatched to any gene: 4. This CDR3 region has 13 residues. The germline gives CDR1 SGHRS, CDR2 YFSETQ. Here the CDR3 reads CASSYTDRGTQYF. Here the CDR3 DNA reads TGCGCCAGCAGCTATACGGACAGGGGGACCCAGTACTTC.

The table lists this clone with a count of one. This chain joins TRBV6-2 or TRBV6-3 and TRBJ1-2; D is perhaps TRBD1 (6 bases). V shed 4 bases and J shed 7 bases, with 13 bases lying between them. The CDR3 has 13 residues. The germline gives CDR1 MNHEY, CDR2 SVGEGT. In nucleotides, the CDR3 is TGTGCCAGCAGTTTACAGGGTTCGGGTGGCTACACCTTC. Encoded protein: CASSLQGSGGYTF.

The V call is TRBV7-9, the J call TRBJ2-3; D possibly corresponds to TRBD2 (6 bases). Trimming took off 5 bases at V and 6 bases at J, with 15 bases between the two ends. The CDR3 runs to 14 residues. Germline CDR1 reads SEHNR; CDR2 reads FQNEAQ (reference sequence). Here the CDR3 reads CASSQTRVADTQYF. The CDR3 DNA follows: TGTGCCAGCAGCCAGACTAGGGTTGCGGATACGCAGTATTTT.

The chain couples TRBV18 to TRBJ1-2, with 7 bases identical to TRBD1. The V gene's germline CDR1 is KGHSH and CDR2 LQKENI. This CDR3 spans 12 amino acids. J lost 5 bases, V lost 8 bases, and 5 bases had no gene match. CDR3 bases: TGTGCCAGCGGAACAGGGGAGTATGGCTACACCTTC. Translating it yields CASGTGEYGYTF.

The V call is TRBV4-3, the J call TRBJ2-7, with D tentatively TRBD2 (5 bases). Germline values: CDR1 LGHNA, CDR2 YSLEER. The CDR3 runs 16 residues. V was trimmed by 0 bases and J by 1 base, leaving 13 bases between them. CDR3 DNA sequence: TGCGCCAGCAGCCAAGAAGAGGGTAGCGCTTCCTACGAGCAGTACTTC. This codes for CASSQEEGSASYEQYF.

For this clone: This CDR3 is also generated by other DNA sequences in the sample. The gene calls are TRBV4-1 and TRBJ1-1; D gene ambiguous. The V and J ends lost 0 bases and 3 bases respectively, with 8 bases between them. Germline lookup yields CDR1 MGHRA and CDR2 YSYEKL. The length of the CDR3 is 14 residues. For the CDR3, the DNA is TGCGCCAGCAGCCAAGATTCCGCAGACACTGAAGCTTTCTTT. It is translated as CASSQDSADTEAFF.

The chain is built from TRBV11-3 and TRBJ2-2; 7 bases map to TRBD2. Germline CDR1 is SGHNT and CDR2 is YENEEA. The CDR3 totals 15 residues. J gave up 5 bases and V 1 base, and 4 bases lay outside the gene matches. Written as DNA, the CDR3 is TGTGCCAGCAGCTTAGTGGGGGAGGGGACCGGGGAGCTGTTTTTT. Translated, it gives CASSLVGEGTGELFF.

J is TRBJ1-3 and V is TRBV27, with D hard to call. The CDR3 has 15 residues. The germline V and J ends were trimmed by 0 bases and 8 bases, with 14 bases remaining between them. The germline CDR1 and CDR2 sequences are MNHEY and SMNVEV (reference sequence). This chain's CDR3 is CASSLSSTMADTIYF. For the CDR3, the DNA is TGTGCCAGCAGTTTATCGTCAACAATGGCTGACACCATATATTTT.

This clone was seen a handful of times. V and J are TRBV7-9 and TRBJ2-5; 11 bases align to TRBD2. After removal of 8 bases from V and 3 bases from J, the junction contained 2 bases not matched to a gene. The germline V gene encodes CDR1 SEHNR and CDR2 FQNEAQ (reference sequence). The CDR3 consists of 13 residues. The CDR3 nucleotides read TGTGCCAGCCTACTAGCGGGAGAAGAGACCCAGTACTTC. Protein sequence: CASLLAGEETQYF.

The CDR3: CASSIPGQGKYTEAFF. The CDR3 coding sequence is TGTGCCAGCAGCATCCCGGGACAGGGAAAATACACTGAAGCTTTCTTT. The gene calls are TRBV5-8 and TRBJ1-1, with 9 bases lining up with TRBD1. The CDR3 covers 16 residues. Trimming cost V 4 bases and J 3 bases; bases outside gene matches: 10. Per the germline V gene, CDR1 is SGHTS and CDR2 is YDEGEE.

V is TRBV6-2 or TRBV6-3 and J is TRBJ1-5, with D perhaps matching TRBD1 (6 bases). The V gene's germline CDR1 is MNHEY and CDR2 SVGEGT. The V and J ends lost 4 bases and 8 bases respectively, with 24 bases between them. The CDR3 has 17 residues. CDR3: CASSFRDNTGYDKPQHF. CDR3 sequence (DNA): TGTGCCAGCAGTTTCCGGGACAACACAGGTTACGACAAGCCCCAGCATTTT.

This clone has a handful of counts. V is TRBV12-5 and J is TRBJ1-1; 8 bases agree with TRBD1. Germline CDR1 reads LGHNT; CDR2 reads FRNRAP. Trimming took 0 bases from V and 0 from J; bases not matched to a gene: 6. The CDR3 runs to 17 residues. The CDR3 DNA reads TGTGCTAGTGGTTTGGTAGGGGACAGGTCCATGAACACTGAAGCTTTCTTT. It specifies CASGLVGDRSMNTEAFF.

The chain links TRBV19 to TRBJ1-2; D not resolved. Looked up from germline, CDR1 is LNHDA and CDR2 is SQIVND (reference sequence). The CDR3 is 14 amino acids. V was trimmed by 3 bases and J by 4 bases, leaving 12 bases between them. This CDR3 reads CASSMERALYGYTF. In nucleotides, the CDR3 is TGTGCCAGTAGTATGGAGAGGGCACTCTATGGCTACACCTTC.

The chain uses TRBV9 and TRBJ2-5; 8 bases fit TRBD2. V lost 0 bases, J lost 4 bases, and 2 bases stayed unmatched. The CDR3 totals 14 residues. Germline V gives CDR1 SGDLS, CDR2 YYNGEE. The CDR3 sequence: CASSVDLAGETQYF. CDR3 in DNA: TGTGCCAGCAGCGTAGACCTAGCGGGAGAGACCCAGTACTTC.